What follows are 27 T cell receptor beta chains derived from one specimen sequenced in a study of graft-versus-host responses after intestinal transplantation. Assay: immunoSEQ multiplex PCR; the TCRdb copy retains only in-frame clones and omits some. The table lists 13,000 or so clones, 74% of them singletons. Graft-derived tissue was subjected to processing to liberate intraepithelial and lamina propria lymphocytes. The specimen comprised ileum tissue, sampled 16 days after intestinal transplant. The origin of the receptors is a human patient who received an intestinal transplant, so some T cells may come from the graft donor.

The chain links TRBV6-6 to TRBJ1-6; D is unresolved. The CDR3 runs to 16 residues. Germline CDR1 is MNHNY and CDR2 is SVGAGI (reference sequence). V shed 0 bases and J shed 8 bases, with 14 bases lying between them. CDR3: CASSYSAGQFDSPLHF. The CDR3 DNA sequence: TGTGCCAGCAGTTACTCGGCGGGCCAGTTTGATTCACCCCTCCACTTT.

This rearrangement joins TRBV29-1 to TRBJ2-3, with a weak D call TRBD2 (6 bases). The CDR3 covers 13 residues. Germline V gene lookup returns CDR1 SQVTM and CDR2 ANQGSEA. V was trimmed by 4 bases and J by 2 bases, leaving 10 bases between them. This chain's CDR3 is CSVVAGPTDTQYF. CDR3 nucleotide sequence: TGCAGCGTTGTTGCGGGGCCCACAGATACGCAGTATTTT.

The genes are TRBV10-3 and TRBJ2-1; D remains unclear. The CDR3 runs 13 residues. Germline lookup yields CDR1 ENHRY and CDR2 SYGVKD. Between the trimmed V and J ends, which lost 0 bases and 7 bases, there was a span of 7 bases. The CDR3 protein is CAISESNGNEQFF. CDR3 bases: TGTGCCATCAGTGAGTCGAACGGGAATGAGCAGTTCTTC.

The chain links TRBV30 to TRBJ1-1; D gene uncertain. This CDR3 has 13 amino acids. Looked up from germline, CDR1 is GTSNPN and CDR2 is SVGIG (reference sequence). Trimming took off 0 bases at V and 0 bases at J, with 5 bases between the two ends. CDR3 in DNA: TGTGCCTGGAGTGTAGCCGTGAACACTGAAGCTTTCTTT. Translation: CAWSVAVNTEAFF.

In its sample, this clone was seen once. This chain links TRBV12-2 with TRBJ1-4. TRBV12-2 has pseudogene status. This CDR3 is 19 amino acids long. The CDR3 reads CASRLEGGQGEETNEKLFF. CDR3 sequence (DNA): TGTGCAAGTCGCTTAGAAGGAGGGCAGGGAGAAGAAACTAATGAAAAACTGTTTTTT.

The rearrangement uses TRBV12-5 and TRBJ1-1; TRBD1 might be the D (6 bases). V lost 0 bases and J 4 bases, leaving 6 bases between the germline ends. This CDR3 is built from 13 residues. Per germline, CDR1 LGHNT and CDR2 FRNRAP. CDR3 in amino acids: CASGLVGGTEAFF. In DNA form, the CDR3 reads TGTGCTAGTGGTTTGGTAGGGGGCACTGAAGCTTTCTTT.

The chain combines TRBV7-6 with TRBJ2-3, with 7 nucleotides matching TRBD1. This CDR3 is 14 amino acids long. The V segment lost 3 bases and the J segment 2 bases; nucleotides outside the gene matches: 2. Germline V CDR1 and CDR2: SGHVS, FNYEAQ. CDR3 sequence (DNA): TGTGCCAGCAGCTTGACAGGGTTCACAGATACGCAGTATTTT. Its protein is CASSLTGFTDTQYF.

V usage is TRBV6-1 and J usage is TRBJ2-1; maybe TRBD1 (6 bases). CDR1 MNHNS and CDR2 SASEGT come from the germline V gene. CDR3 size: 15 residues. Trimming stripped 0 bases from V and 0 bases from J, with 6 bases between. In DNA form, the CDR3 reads TGTGCCAGCAGTGAAGCACAGGGCTCCTACAATGAGCAGTTCTTC. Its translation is CASSEAQGSYNEQFF.

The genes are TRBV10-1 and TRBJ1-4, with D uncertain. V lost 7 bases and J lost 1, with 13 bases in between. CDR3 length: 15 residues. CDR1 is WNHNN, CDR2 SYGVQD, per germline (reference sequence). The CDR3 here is CASINPGLTNEKLFF. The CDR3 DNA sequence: TGCGCCAGCATAAATCCGGGTCTAACTAATGAAAAACTGTTTTTT.

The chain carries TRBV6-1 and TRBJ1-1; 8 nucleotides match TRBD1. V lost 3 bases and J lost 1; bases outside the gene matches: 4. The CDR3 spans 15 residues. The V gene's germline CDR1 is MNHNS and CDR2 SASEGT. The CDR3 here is CASSDDRGWNTEAFF. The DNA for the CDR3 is TGTGCCAGCAGTGATGACAGGGGCTGGAACACTGAAGCTTTCTTT.

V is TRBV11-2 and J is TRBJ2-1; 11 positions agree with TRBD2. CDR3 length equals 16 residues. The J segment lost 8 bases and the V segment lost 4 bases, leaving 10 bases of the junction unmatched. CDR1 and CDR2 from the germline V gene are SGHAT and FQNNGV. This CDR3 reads CASSYYAGTSGYEQFF. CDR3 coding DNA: TGTGCCAGCAGCTATTACGCCGGGACTAGCGGCTATGAGCAGTTCTTC.

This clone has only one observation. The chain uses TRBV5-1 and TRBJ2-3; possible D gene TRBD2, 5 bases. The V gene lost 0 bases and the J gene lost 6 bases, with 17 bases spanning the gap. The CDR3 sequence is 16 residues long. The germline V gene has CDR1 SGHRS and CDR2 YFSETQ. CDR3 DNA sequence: TGCGCCAGCAGCTTGGCGGACTCCGCGTTGGGGGATACGCAGTATTTT. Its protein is CASSLADSALGDTQYF.

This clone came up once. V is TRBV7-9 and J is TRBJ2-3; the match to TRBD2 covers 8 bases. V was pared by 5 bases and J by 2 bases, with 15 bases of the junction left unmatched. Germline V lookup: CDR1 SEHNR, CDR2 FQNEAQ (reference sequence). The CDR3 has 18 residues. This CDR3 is CASSGFGRAGVFTDTQYF. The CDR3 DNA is TGTGCCAGCAGCGGTTTCGGGCGAGCGGGAGTCTTCACAGATACGCAGTATTTT.

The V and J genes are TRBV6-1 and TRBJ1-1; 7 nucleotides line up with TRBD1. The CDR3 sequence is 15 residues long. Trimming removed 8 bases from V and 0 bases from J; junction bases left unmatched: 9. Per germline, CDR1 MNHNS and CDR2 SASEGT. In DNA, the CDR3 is TGTGCCAGCCTTACCGGGACAGCTCTGAACACTGAAGCTTTCTTT. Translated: CASLTGTALNTEAFF.

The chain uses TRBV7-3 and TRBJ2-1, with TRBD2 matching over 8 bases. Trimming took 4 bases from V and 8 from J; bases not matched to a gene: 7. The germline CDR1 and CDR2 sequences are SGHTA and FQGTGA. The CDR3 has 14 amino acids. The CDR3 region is CASSSLAGVYEQFF. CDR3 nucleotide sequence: TGTGCCAGCAGCTCGCTAGCGGGCGTGTATGAGCAGTTCTTC.

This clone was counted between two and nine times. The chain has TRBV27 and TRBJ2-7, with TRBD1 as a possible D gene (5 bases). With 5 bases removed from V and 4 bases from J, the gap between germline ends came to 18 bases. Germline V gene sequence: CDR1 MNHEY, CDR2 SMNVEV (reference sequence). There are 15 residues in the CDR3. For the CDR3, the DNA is TGTGCCAGCAGTCTCGCCGGCAGGGTTTTTTACGAGCAGTACTTC. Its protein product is CASSLAGRVFYEQYF.

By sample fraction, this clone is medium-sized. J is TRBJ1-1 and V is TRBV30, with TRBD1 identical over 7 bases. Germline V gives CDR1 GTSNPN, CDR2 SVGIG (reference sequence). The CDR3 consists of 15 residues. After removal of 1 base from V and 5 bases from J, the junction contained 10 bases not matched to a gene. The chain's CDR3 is CAWSEQGEGVTEAFF. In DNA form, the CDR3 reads TGTGCCTGGAGTGAGCAGGGGGAAGGGGTGACTGAAGCTTTCTTT.

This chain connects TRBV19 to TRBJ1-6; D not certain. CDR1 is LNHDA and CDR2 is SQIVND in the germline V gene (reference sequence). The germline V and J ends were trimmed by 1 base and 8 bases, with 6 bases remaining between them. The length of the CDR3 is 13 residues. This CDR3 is CASSIVPDSPLHF. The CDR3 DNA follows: TGTGCCAGTAGTATAGTCCCGGATTCACCCCTCCACTTT.

CDR3 sequence (DNA): TGTGCCAGCTCACGCTTACAGGGAACTAGCTATGGCTACACCTTC. This sequence encodes CASSRLQGTSYGYTF. The chain recombines TRBV18 with TRBJ1-2, with D perhaps matching TRBD1 (6 bases). This CDR3 has 15 amino acids. Trimming took 4 bases from V and 4 from J, leaving 16 bases between them. The V gene's germline CDR1 is KGHSH and CDR2 LQKENI. Looking up the rest from reference TRBV18 and TRBJ1-2 gives the full variable domain: NAGVMQNPRHLVRRRGQEARLRCSPMKGHSHVYWYRQLPEEGLKFMVYLQKENIIDESGMPKERFSAEFPKEGPSILRIQQVVRGDSAAYFCASSRLQGTSYGYTFGSGTRLTVV.

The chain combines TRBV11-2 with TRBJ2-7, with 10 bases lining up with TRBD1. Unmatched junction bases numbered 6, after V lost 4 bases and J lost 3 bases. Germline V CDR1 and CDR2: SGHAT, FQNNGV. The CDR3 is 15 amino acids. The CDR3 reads CASSSRDRGIYEQYF. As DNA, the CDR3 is TGTGCCAGCAGCTCGCGGGACAGGGGAATCTACGAGCAGTACTTC.

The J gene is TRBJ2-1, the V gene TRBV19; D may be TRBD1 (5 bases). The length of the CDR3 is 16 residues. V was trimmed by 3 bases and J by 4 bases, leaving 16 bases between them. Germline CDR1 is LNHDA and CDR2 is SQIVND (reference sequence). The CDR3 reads CASSILSGIEYNEQFF. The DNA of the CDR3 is TGTGCCAGTAGTATTCTTTCAGGGATTGAGTACAATGAGCAGTTCTTC.

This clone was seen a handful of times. CDR3 residues: CASRGDSIAPTYNEQFF. In DNA form, the CDR3 reads TGTGCCAGCAGGGGTGACTCCATTGCTCCTACCTACAATGAGCAGTTCTTC. The gene calls are TRBV28 and TRBJ2-1; D is unresolved. The CDR3 has 17 amino acids. Germline lookup yields CDR1 MDHEN and CDR2 SYDVKM. V lost 6 bases and J lost 2, with 20 bases in between.

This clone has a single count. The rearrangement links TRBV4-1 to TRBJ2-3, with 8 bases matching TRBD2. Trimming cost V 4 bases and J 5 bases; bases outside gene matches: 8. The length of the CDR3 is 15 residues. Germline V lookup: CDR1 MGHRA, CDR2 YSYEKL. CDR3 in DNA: TGCGCCAGCAGCCGTAGCGGGGAGAGAGGAGATACGCAGTATTTT. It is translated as CASSRSGERGDTQYF.

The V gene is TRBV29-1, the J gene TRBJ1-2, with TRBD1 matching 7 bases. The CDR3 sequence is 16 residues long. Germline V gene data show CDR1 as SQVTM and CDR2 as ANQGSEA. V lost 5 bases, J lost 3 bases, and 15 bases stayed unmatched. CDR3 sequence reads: CSVKRQGEPWDYGYTF. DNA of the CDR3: TGCAGCGTTAAAAGACAGGGAGAGCCTTGGGACTATGGCTACACCTTC.

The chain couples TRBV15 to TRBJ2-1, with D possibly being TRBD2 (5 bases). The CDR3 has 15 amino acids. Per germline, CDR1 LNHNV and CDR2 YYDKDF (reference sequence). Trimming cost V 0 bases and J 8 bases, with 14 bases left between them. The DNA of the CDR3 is TGTGCCACCAGCAGAGATGGTACGGGAATGGATGAGCAGTTCTTC. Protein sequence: CATSRDGTGMDEQFF.

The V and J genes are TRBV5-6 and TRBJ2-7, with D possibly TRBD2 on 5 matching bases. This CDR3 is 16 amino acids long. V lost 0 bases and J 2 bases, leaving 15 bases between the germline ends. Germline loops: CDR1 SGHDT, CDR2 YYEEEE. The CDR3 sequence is CASSLGLMRGPYEQYF. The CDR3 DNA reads TGTGCCAGCAGCTTGGGGCTGATGAGAGGGCCCTACGAGCAGTACTTC.

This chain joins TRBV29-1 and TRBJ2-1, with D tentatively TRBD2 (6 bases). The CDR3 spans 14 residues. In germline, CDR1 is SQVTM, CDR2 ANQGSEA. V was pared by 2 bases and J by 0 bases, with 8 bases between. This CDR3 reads CSVERGYSYNEQFF. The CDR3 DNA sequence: TGCAGCGTTGAACGGGGGTACTCCTACAATGAGCAGTTCTTC.